The 12 T cell receptor beta chains below were found in one sample sequenced in a study of T cell responses to AZD1222 COVID-19 vaccine. Profiled with immunoSEQ multiplex PCR; TCRdb holds only in-frame clones, not every one. The sample has 100,000 to 120,000 clones; less than 95% are singletons. The sequenced sample was peripheral blood, obtained on day 0 of AZD1222 vaccination. Receptor source: an adult in good health.

On this clone itself: In the same sample, other DNA sequences code for this CDR3. This chain joins TRBV30 and TRBJ1-2; TRBD1 agrees at 7 bases. This CDR3 region has 13 residues. The J segment lost 8 bases and the V segment lost 2 bases, leaving 8 bases of the junction unmatched. Germline CDR1 and CDR2: GTSNPN and SVGIG (reference sequence). CDR3 DNA sequence: TGTGCCTGGAGTCCAGGGGGATCCGTGGGCTACACCTTC. It is translated as CAWSPGGSVGYTF.

V and J are TRBV6-2 or TRBV6-3 and TRBJ1-5; D gene unclear. This CDR3 comprises 15 residues. Germline V gene sequence: CDR1 MNHEY, CDR2 SVGEGT. Trimming pared 6 bases from V and 4 bases from J, leaving 16 bases between. The chain's CDR3 is CASSDTPRTNQPQHF. In DNA form, the CDR3 reads TGTGCCAGCAGCGATACACCGAGAACAAATCAGCCCCAGCATTTT.

This rearrangement joins TRBV3-1 (or the pseudogene TRBV3-2) to TRBJ2-2; 7 bases match TRBD2. This CDR3 spans 14 amino acids. With 6 bases clipped from V and 4 bases from J, the junction kept 5 bases outside the gene matches. From germline, CDR1 is LGHDT and CDR2 YNNKEL (reference sequence). The CDR3 nucleotides are TGTGCCAGCAGTCAAAAGCGGGGCACCGGGGAGCTGTTTTTT. Translated, it gives CASSQKRGTGELFF.

Points on this clone: Compared with germline, one end of the junction differs, possibly owing to a read error. CDR3 region: CASSPQGAWEQYF. The CDR3 DNA is TGTGCCAGCTCCCCACAGGGGGCTTGGGAGCAGTACTTC. This rearrangement joins TRBV18 to TRBJ2-7; TRBD1 agrees at 9 bases. CDR3 length equals 13 residues. CDR1 and CDR2 from the germline V gene are KGHSH and LQKENI.

This sequence joins TRBV19 and TRBJ2-2; 7 bases line up with TRBD2. Per the germline V gene, CDR1 is LNHDA and CDR2 is SQIVND (reference sequence). V was pared by 4 bases and J by 6 bases, with 8 bases of the junction left unmatched. There are 15 residues in the CDR3. CDR3 region: CASSKYGGGAGELFF. In DNA form, the CDR3 reads TGTGCCAGTAGTAAATACGGCGGGGGAGCCGGGGAGCTGTTTTTT.

V is TRBV28 and J is TRBJ2-7, with 8 bases lining up with TRBD2. CDR1 and CDR2 (germline): MDHEN, SYDVKM. V was clipped by 0 bases and J by 4 bases; unmatched bases: 5. This CDR3 region has 15 residues. The CDR3, as DNA: TGTGCCAGCAGTTTATGGGCTAGCGGGCAATACGAGCAGTACTTC. It is translated as CASSLWASGQYEQYF.

V gene TRBV5-1 combines with J gene TRBJ1-2, with D maybe TRBD1 (5 bases). The germline V gene has CDR1 SGHRS and CDR2 YFSETQ. The V and J ends lost 4 bases and 4 bases respectively, with 17 bases between them. The CDR3 loop spans 15 amino acids. The CDR3 is CASSREGGGGYGYTF. Written as DNA, the CDR3 is TGCGCCAGCAGCCGCGAGGGAGGTGGGGGCTATGGCTACACCTTC.

The chain couples TRBV3-1 (or the pseudogene TRBV3-2) to TRBJ2-1, with D unclear. CDR3 length: 12 residues. Germline V gene lookup returns CDR1 LGHDT and CDR2 YNNKEL (reference sequence). Trimming removed 3 bases at V and 15 bases at J, with 15 bases between. The CDR3 region has the DNA TGTGCCAGCAGCCAGTCCGACGAACACCGGTTCTTC. Translation gives CASSQSDEHRFF.

The chain has TRBV4-1 and TRBJ2-7; the D gene is possibly TRBD2 (5 bases). V was cut by 0 bases and J by 4 bases, with 10 bases left in between. The CDR3 has 14 residues. Germline V lookup: CDR1 MGHRA, CDR2 YSYEKL. The DNA of the CDR3 is TGCGCCAGCAGCCAAGATGCCGGGAAATACGAGCAGTACTTC. Translating gives CASSQDAGKYEQYF.

The rearrangement links TRBV2 to TRBJ1-3, with TRBD1 as a possible D gene (5 bases). The CDR3 consists of 13 residues. Trimming left V 8 bases short and J 3 bases short, with 11 bases between. CDR1 and CDR2 from the germline V gene are SNHLY and FYNNEI. The CDR3 sequence: CASGGSFGNTIYF. The DNA for the CDR3 is TGTGCCAGCGGGGGGTCGTTTGGAAACACCATATATTTT. Complete variable domain (other parts from reference TRBV2 and TRBJ1-3): EPEVTQTPSHQVTQMGQEVILRCVPISNHLYFYWYRQILGQKVEFLVSFYNNEISEKSEIFDDQFSVERPDGSNFTLKIRSTKLEDSAMYFCASGGSFGNTIYFGEGSWLTVV.

The chain links TRBV6-1 to TRBJ1-6, with 9 positions matching TRBD1. The germline gives CDR1 MNHNS, CDR2 SASEGT. The CDR3 is made up of 16 amino acids. V shed 3 bases and J 6 bases; nucleotides not matched to a gene: 6. CDR3 in amino acids: CASSDLPGQGNSPLHF. The CDR3 DNA reads as TGTGCCAGCAGTGACCTTCCGGGACAGGGTAATTCACCCCTCCACTTT.

This chain uses TRBV10-1 with TRBJ2-1, with 8 bases aligning to TRBD1. Germline V gene sequence: CDR1 WNHNN, CDR2 SYGVQD (reference sequence). V gave up 3 bases and J gave up 0 bases; unmatched junction bases: 10. The CDR3 length is 18 residues. The CDR3 DNA sequence: TGCGCCAGCAGTGACCACCGGACAGGGCTCAGCTCCTACAATGAGCAGTTCTTC. Translating gives CASSDHRTGLSSYNEQFF.